A selection of T cell receptor beta chains follows, all from one sample in a study of cytomegalovirus exposure and HLA in healthy donors. Clones were read by immunoSEQ multiplex PCR, and TCRdb kept only the in-frame ones, dropping some. The table shows 180,000 or so clones, with 70% to 90% occurring only once. Sequencing was performed on PBMCs. The receptors derive from a man aged 18 to 30 in good health and CMV-seropositive. The CDR3 runs from the conserved cysteine through the conserved F or W. A D gene is named only where the DNA matches it firmly. Not every row has a clone size; where given, it reads once, few, many or a size class.

TRBV5-1	-	TRBJ1-1	-	TGCGCCAGCAGCTTGGGTGGGCCCGATCGAGCTTTCTTT	CASSLGGPDRAFF
TRBV11-2	TRBD1	TRBJ1-1	once	TGTGCCAGCAGTCTCGACAGGGATGCTGAAGCTTTCTTT	CASSLDRDAEAFF
TRBV2	TRBD2	TRBJ2-1	-	TGTGCCAGCCCACGGTCGGCTAGCGGCTCCTACAATGAGCAGTTCTTC	CASPRSASGSYNEQFF
TRBV6-5	-	TRBJ2-3	once	TGTGCCAGCAGTTACTCGATTAGCGGTACGCAGTATTTT	CASSYSISGTQYF
TRBV2	TRBD1	TRBJ2-5	once	TGTGCCAGCAGCGCACAGGGGGTGGGTCGAGAGACCCAGTACTTC	CASSAQGVGRETQYF
TRBV2	TRBD2	TRBJ2-7	-	TGTGCCAGCAGAGAAAGGGCTAGCGGGGGACACTACGAGCAGTACTTC	CASRERASGGHYEQYF
TRBV7-9	TRBD1	TRBJ1-4	-	TGTGCCAGCAGCTCACAGGGGGCGGTGGGAGAAAAACTGTTTTTT	CASSSQGAVGEKLFF
TRBV5-1	-	TRBJ1-5	once	TGCGCCAGCAGCCGGGACGGGGGTCAGCCCCAGCATTTT	CASSRDGGQPQHF
TRBV5-1	TRBD1	TRBJ2-5	-	TGCGCCAGCAACCAAGGACAGGAAGAGACCCAGTACTTC	CASNQGQEETQYF
TRBV12-5	-	TRBJ1-5	-	TGTGCTAGTGGTTTGGATACAGGGAGGGGTCAGCCCCAGCATTTT	CASGLDTGRGQPQHF
TRBV15	-	TRBJ1-2	-	TGTGCCACCAGCAGGTCGGGGGAAGTGGGCTATGGCTACACCTTC	CATSRSGEVGYGYTF
TRBV9	-	TRBJ2-1	-	TGTGCCAGCAGCTCCCCGGCGGGGAGCTCCTACAATGAGCAGTTCTTC	CASSSPAGSSYNEQFF
TRBV14	-	TRBJ1-2	-	TGTGCCAGCAGCCAAGCAGGAGCCTTCGGGAGCTATGGCTACACCTTC	CASSQAGAFGSYGYTF
TRBV5-6	-	TRBJ2-7	-	TGTGCCAGCAGCCGGAGTGGGACACCGACCTACGAGCAGTACTTC	CASSRSGTPTYEQYF
TRBV10-3	TRBD2	TRBJ2-3	-	TGTGCCATCAGTGGACTAGCGGGCACAGATACGCAGTATTTT	CAISGLAGTDTQYF
TRBV4-3	TRBD1	TRBJ2-7	-	TGCGCCAGCAGCCAAGATCGGCGGGGACAGGGGGCTTACGAGCAGTACTTC	CASSQDRRGQGAYEQYF
TRBV9	-	TRBJ1-2	-	TGTGCCAGCAGCACCCGACAGGATGGCTACACCTTC	CASSTRQDGYTF
TRBV7-9	TRBD2	TRBJ2-1	-	TGTGCCAGCAGCATACTAGCGGGGGCGGGCAATGAGCAGTTCTTC	CASSILAGAGNEQFF
TRBV9	TRBD1	TRBJ1-2	-	TGTGCCAGCAGCGGGAAAACCGGGACAGGCTATGGCTACACCTTC	CASSGKTGTGYGYTF
TRBV14	-	TRBJ1-2	-	TGTGCCAGCAGCCAAGAAGCCACCCTTAACTATGGCTACACCTTC	CASSQEATLNYGYTF
TRBV19	-	TRBJ1-5	-	TGTGCCAGTAGTATAGTACCCGGGATTAATCAGCCCCAGCATTTT	CASSIVPGINQPQHF
TRBV4-3	-	TRBJ2-3	few	TGCGCCAGCAGCCGGTACAGGGACCTCCGCACAGATACGCAGTATTTT	CASSRYRDLRTDTQYF
TRBV5-6	-	TRBJ1-1	-	TGTGCCAGCAGCTTACGGAGAGACGCTGAAGCTTTCTTT	CASSLRRDAEAFF
TRBV4-3	-	TRBJ2-3	-	TGCGCCAGCAGCCAAGACCTAGACACAGATACGCAGTATTTT	CASSQDLDTDTQYF
TRBV27	-	TRBJ1-2	-	TGTGCCAGCAGTAGTTCCGGGGGGGGGCGCATCTATGGCTACACCTTC	CASSSSGGGRIYGYTF
TRBV6-5	TRBD2	TRBJ2-3	-	TGTGCCAGCAGTTCTCCTAGCGGGGGTGCAGATACGCAGTATTTT	CASSSPSGGADTQYF
TRBV27	TRBD1	TRBJ2-1	once	TGTGCCAGCAGTACCCCCCTCACGACAGGGGTCGTGCAGTTCTTC	CASSTPLTTGVVQFF
TRBV7-9	TRBD1	TRBJ1-2	once	TGTTCCAGCAGCCTAGAGGGGGGACAGGTGCCTTCTAACTATGGCTACACCTTC	CSSSLEGGQVPSNYGYTF
TRBV19	-	TRBJ1-6	-	TGTGCCAGTTCCCCAGGTGATTCACCCCTCCACTTT	CASSPGDSPLHF
TRBV9	TRBD2	TRBJ2-5	-	TGTGCCAGCAGCGTAGGCCGGGGGGGGGCGGAGACCCAGTACTTC	CASSVGRGGAETQYF
TRBV7-8	TRBD2	TRBJ2-3	-	TGTGCCAGCAGCTTACGTTCGGGGGGGTTAGGTACGCAGTATTTT	CASSLRSGGLGTQYF
TRBV6-5	-	TRBJ1-3	-	TGTGCCAGCAGTATTTCGGACAACCTGAGAAACACCATATATTTT	CASSISDNLRNTIYF
TRBV9	TRBD1	TRBJ1-4	-	TGTGCCAGCAGCCCCGGACAGGGAAGTGAAAAACTGTTTTTT	CASSPGQGSEKLFF